This TCR beta chain stems from a study of CD4 T cells in relation to SARS-CoV-2 and coronaviruses. The wider study: Shared crossreactive spike epitopes were mapped to their HLA restriction.

Unexposed donor CD4+ T cells date from 2011-2018, before the COVID-19 pandemic. Isolation of CD4+ T cells took place after roughly nine days in culture. Trimming cost V 7 bases and J 6 bases; bases outside gene matches: 4. Germline V gene lookup returns CDR1 SQVTM and CDR2 ANQGSEA. CDR3 size: 13 residues. The data were produced by immunoSEQ multiplex PCR, yet TCRdb's version contains in-frame clones alone and is incomplete. The sample lists 14,000 or so clones; around 78% were seen once. Concerning this clone itself: Its antigen remains unidentified.

Sequenced material: CD4+ T cells from PBMCs, cultured in vitro. The sequence derives from a human donor in good health. The chain carries TRBV29-1 and TRBJ1-6; 9 bases are shared with TRBD1. CDR3 DNA: TGCAGCGGGGGACAGGGACCTAATTCACCCCTCCACTTT. Translation gives CSGGQGPNSPLHF.